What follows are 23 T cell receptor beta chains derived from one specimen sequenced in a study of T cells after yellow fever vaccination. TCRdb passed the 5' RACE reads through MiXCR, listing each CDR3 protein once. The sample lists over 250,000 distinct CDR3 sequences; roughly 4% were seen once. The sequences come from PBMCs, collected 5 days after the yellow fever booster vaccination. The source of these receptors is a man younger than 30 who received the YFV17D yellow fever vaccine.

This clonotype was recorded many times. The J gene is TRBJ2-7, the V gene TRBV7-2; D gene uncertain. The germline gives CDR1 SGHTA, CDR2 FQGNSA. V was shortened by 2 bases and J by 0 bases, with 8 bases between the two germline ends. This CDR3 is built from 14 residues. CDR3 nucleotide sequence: TGTGCCAGCAGCTTATGGACCGGCTCCTACGAGCAGTACTTC. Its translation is CASSLWTGSYEQYF.

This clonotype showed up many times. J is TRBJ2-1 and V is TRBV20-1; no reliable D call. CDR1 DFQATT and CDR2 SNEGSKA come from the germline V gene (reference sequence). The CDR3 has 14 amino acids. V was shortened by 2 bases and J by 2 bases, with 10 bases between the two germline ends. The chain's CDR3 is CSARTGGAYNEQFF. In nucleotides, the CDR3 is TGCAGTGCTAGAACTGGCGGAGCCTACAATGAGCAGTTCTTC.

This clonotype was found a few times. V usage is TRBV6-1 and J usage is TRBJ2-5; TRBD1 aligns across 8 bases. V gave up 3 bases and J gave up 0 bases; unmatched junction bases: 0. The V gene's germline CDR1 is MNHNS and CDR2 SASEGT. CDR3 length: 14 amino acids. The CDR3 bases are TGTGCCAGCAGTGAGGACAGGGACCAAGAGACCCAGTACTTC. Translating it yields CASSEDRDQETQYF.

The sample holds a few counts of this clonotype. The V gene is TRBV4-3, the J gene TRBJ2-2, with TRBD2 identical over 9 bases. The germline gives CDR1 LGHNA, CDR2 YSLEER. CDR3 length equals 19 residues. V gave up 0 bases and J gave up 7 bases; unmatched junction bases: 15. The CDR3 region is CASSQDLSSGASWFGELFF. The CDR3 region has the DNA TGCGCCAGCAGCCAAGATCTGTCTAGCGGGGCCTCATGGTTCGGGGAGCTGTTTTTT.

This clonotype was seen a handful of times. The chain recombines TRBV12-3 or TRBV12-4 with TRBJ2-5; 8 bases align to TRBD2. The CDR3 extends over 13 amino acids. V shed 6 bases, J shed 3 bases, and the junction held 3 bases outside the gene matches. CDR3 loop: CASRTSEEETQYF. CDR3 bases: TGTGCCAGCAGGACTAGCGAGGAAGAGACCCAGTACTTC.

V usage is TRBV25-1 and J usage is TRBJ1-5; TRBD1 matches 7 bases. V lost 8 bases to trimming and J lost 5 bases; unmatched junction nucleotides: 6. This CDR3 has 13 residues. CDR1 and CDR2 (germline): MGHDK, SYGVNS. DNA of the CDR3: TGTGCCAGCCTCAACAGGGGCGATCAGCCCCAGCATTTT. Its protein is CASLNRGDQPQHF.

The CDR3 spells CASSPGTGGDSPLHF. DNA of the CDR3: TGTGCCAGCTCACCTGGGACAGGGGGGGATTCACCCCTCCACTTT. The rearrangement joins TRBV18 to TRBJ1-6; 11 nucleotides agree with TRBD1. The CDR3 covers 15 residues. Germline CDR1 and CDR2: KGHSH and LQKENI. V lost 3 bases, J lost 8 bases, and 3 bases stayed unmatched.

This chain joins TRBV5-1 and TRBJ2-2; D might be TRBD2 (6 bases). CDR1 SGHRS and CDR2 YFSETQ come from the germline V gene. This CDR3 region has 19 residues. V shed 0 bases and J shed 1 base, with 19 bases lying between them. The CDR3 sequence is CASSLEGYPSVRNTGELFF. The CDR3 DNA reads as TGCGCCAGCAGCTTGGAGGGGTACCCTAGCGTAAGGAACACCGGGGAGCTGTTTTTT.

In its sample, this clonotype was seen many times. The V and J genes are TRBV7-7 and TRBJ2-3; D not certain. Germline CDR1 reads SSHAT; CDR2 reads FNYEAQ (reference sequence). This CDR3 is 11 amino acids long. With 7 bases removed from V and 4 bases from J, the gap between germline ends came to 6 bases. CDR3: CASTEADTQYF. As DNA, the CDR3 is TGTGCCAGCACCGAAGCAGATACGCAGTATTTT. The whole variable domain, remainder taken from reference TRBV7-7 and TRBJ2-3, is GAGVSQSPRYKVTKRGQDVTLRCDPISSHATLYWYQQALGQGPEFLTYFNYEAQPDKSGLPSDRFSAERPEGSISTLTIQRTEQRDSAMYRCASTEADTQYFGPGTRLTVL.

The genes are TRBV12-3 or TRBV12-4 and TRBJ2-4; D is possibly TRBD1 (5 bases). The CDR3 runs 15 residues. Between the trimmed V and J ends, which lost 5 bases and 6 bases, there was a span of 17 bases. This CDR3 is CASSPRESLGNIQYF. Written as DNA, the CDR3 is TGTGCCAGCAGTCCCAGGGAATCGCTCGGAAACATTCAGTACTTC.

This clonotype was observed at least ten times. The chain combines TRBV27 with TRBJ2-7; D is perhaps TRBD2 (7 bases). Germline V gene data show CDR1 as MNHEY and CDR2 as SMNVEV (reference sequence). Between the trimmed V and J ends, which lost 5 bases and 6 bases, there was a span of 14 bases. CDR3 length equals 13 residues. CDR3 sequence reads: CASSPSGGLEQYV. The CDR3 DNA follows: TGTGCCAGCAGTCCCTCGGGGGGCCTCGAGCAGTACGTC.

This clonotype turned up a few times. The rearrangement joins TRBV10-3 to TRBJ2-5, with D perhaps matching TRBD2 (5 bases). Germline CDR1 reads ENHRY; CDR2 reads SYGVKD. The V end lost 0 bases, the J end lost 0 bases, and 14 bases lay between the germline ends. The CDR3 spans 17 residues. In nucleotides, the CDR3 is TGTGCCATCAGTGAGTCGACGGGGATCCCTTACCAAGAGACCCAGTACTTC. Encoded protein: CAISESTGIPYQETQYF.

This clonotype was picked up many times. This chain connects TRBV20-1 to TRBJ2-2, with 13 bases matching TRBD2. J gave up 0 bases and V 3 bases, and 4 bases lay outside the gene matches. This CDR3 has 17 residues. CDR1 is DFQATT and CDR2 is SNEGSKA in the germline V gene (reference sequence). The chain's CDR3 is CSARTSGGNANTGELFF. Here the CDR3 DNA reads TGCAGTGCTAGGACTAGCGGGGGGAATGCGAACACCGGGGAGCTGTTTTTT.

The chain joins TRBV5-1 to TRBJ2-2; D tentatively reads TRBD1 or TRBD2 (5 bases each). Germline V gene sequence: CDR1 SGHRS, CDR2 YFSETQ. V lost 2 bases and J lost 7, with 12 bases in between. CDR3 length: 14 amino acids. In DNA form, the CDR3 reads TGCGCCAGCAGCTTCCGGGACCGAGGCGGGGAGCTGTTTTTT. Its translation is CASSFRDRGGELFF.

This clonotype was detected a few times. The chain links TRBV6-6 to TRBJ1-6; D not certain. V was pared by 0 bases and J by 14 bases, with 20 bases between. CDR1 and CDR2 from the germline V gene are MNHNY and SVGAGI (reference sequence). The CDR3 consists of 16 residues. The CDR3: CASSYSSPGLFLALHF. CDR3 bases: TGTGCCAGCAGTTACTCCTCCCCCGGACTTTTTTTGGCCCTCCACTTT.

For the CDR3, the DNA is TGTGCCAGCAGCTATCCGGGACCGAGGTCTCCCCTCCACTTT. Amino acid sequence: CASSYPGPRSPLHF. This chain links TRBV3-1 with TRBJ1-6; D possibly corresponds to TRBD1 (5 bases). Germline loops: CDR1 LGHDT, CDR2 YNNKEL (reference sequence). The CDR3 has 14 residues. V was clipped by 5 bases and J by 13 bases, with 18 bases between them.

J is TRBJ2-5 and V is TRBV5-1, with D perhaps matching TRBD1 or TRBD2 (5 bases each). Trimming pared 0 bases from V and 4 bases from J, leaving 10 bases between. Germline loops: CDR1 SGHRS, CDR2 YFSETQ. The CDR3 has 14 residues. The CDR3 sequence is CASSLDAGRETQYF. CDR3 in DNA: TGCGCCAGCAGCTTGGACGCAGGGAGAGAGACCCAGTACTTC.

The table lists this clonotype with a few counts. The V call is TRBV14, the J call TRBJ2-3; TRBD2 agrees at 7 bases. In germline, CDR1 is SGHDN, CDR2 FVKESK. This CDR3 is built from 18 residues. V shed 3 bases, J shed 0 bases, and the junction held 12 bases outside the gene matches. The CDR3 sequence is CASSHLGTTTPSTDTQYF. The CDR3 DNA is TGTGCCAGCAGCCACTTGGGGACTACCACTCCTAGCACAGATACGCAGTATTTT.

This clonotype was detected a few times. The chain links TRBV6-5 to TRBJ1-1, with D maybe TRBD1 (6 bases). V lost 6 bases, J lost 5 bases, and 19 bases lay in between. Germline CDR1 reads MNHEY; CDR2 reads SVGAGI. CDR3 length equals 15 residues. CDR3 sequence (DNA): TGTGCCAGCAGCCGTGGGGGGGGCCTGGGAACTGAAGCTTTCTTT. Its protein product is CASSRGGGLGTEAFF.

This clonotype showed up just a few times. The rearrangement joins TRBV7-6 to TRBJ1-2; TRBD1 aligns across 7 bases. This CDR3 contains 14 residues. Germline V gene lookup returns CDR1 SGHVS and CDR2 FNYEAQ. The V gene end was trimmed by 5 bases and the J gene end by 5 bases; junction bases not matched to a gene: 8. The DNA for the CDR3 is TGTGCCAGCAGCGACAGGGAATGGTCGTATGGCTACACCTTC. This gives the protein CASSDREWSYGYTF.

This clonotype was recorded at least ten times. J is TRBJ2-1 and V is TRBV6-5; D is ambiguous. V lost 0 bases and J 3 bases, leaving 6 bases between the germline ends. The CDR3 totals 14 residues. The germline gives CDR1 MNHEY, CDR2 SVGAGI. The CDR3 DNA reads TGTGCCAGCAGTTACTCGGCCCTCTACAATGAGCAGTTCTTC. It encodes CASSYSALYNEQFF.

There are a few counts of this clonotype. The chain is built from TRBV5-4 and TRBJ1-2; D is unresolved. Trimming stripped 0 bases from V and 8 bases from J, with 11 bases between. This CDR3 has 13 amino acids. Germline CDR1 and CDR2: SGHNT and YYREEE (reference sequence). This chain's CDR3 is CASSLDGLHGYTF. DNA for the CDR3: TGTGCCAGCAGCTTGGACGGACTTCACGGCTACACCTTC.

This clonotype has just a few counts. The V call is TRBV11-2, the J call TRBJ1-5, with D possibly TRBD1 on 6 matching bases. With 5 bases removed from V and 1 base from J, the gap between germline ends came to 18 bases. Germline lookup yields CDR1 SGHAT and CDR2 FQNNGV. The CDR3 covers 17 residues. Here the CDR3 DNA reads TGTGCCAGCAGCGTAGGCAGGGGCGCGATGAGCAATCAGCCCCAGCATTTT. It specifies CASSVGRGAMSNQPQHF.